These 31 T cell receptor beta chains share one sample of origin, sequenced in a study of T cell therapy after organ transplantation. These receptors' targets are unknown. The repertoire was sequenced with immunoSEQ multiplex PCR; TCRdb's copy has only in-frame clones and lacks some. The table has about 20,000 clones, 80% to 85% seen once. Stated time point: 20-29 weeks after completion of therapy. The input for sequencing was CD8+ T cells from blood, taken after autologous CMV-specific T cell therapy. These TCRs come from a human patient who had received a solid organ transplant and had CMV disease. Some T cells may originate from the graft donor.

The V call is TRBV28, the J call TRBJ2-7; D not certain. The V end lost 5 bases, the J end lost 4 bases, and 9 bases lay between the germline ends. This CDR3 contains 12 residues. Germline CDR1 reads MDHEN; CDR2 reads SYDVKM. The CDR3 loop is CASSPDGYEQYF. The CDR3 DNA follows: TGTGCCAGCAGTCCGGACGGTTACGAGCAGTACTTC.

The V and J genes are TRBV19 and TRBJ1-2; 7 nucleotides align to TRBD1. Germline trimming cut 3 bases from V and 7 bases from J; bases unmatched to any gene: 8. Germline CDR1 reads LNHDA; CDR2 reads SQIVND (reference sequence). CDR3 length: 14 residues. The chain's CDR3 is CASSIWDSYSGYTF. The CDR3 bases are TGTGCCAGTAGTATCTGGGACAGTTACTCTGGCTACACCTTC.

The rearrangement uses TRBV5-6 and TRBJ2-6; TRBD1 or TRBD2 may be the D gene (5 bases each). The V and J ends lost 6 bases and 3 bases respectively, with 16 bases between them. Per the germline V gene, CDR1 is SGHDT and CDR2 is YYEEEE. This CDR3 is built from 16 residues. CDR3 sequence reads: CASIPGTFSGANVLTF. The CDR3 DNA follows: TGTGCCAGCATCCCAGGGACCTTTAGTGGGGCCAACGTCCTGACTTTC.

V usage is TRBV7-3 and J usage is TRBJ1-2, with D unresolved. The CDR3 spans 15 residues. V was clipped by 0 bases and J by 8 bases, with 16 bases between them. Germline lookup yields CDR1 SGHTA and CDR2 FQGTGA. CDR3 sequence reads: CASSLTPDSSRGYTF. CDR3 in DNA: TGTGCCAGCAGCTTAACCCCAGACTCCTCGCGAGGCTACACCTTC.

This clone was observed a handful of times. This chain uses TRBV7-9 with TRBJ2-7; D uncertain. This CDR3 is built from 11 residues. Trimming stripped 0 bases from V and 6 bases from J, with 3 bases between. Germline V CDR1 and CDR2: SEHNR, FQNEAQ (reference sequence). The CDR3 reads CASSLAREQYF. In DNA, the CDR3 is TGTGCCAGCAGCTTAGCGCGCGAGCAGTACTTC.

V and J are TRBV18 and TRBJ1-4; D not certain. CDR1 and CDR2 from the germline V gene are KGHSH and LQKENI. This CDR3 is built from 15 residues. Trimming pared 0 bases from V and 9 bases from J, leaving 14 bases between. CDR3 nucleotide sequence: TGTGCCAGCTCACCACCGGACCGGGATGGTAAAAAACTGTTTTTT. It specifies CASSPPDRDGKKLFF.

This chain uses TRBV27 with TRBJ1-6; 11 nucleotides match TRBD1. This CDR3 has 13 amino acids. Per germline, CDR1 MNHEY and CDR2 SMNVEV (reference sequence). V lost 7 bases to trimming and J lost 13 bases; unmatched junction nucleotides: 6. The CDR3 region has the DNA TGTGCCAGCAAGGGGACAGGGGGTGTTCCCCTCCACTTT. It encodes CASKGTGGVPLHF.

A single count supports this clone. The gene calls are TRBV6-6 and TRBJ2-3; D gene uncertain. Germline V gene lookup returns CDR1 MNHNY and CDR2 SVGAGI (reference sequence). V shed 5 bases and J shed 2 bases, with 8 bases lying between them. The CDR3 length is 13 residues. The CDR3 region has the DNA TGTGCCAGCAGTCCCCCGTTCACAGATACGCAGTATTTT. As protein: CASSPPFTDTQYF.

This sequence joins TRBV19 and TRBJ2-2; D not certain. The length of the CDR3 is 13 residues. The V gene lost 1 base and the J gene lost 6 bases, with 6 bases spanning the gap. Germline-derived CDR1 and CDR2 are LNHDA and SQIVND (reference sequence). CDR3 residues: CASSIVFPGELFF. Written as DNA, the CDR3 is TGTGCCAGTAGTATAGTCTTTCCCGGGGAGCTGTTTTTT.

V is TRBV28 and J is TRBJ2-7; D is unclear. The germline V and J ends were trimmed by 3 bases and 3 bases, with 3 bases remaining between them. The CDR3 sequence is 11 residues long. Germline loops: CDR1 MDHEN, CDR2 SYDVKM. In nucleotides, the CDR3 is TGTGCCAGCAGTTTGGGCTACGAGCAGTACTTC. Its protein product is CASSLGYEQYF.

The chain combines TRBV9 with TRBJ1-4; D unclear. The germline V gene encodes CDR1 SGDLS and CDR2 YYNGEE. The V and J ends lost 0 bases and 4 bases respectively, with 7 bases between them. The CDR3 extends over 14 amino acids. CDR3 sequence (DNA): TGTGCCAGCAGCGTAGGTTCTTTTAATGAAAAACTGTTTTTT. This gives the protein CASSVGSFNEKLFF. Full variable domain (remainder filled in from reference TRBV9 and TRBJ1-4): DSGVTQTPKHLITATGQRVTLRCSPRSGDLSVYWYQQSLDQGLQFLIQYYNGEERAKGNILERFSAQQFPDLHSELNLSSLELGDSALYFCASSVGSFNEKLFFGSGTQLSVL.

The CDR3 region is CASSFLTSGNSYEQYF. For the CDR3, the DNA is TGTGCCAGCAGTTTTCTTACTAGCGGCAACTCCTACGAGCAGTACTTC. This rearrangement joins TRBV28 to TRBJ2-7, with TRBD2 matching 8 bases. The CDR3 has 16 residues. Germline CDR1 is MDHEN and CDR2 is SYDVKM. The J segment lost 0 bases and the V segment lost 3 bases, leaving 7 bases of the junction unmatched.

V and J are TRBV7-9 and TRBJ1-3; D ambiguous. There are 16 residues in the CDR3. Trimming removed 1 base from V and 0 bases from J, with 10 bases in between. Per germline, CDR1 SEHNR and CDR2 FQNEAQ (reference sequence). The CDR3 region is CASSLGGRSSGNTIYF. The CDR3 DNA sequence: TGTGCCAGCAGCTTAGGAGGCAGGAGCTCTGGAAACACCATATATTTT.

The J gene is TRBJ2-3, the V gene TRBV4-1; the D gene is possibly TRBD2 (5 bases). Deletions cut 2 bases from V and 7 bases from J, with 10 bases between. The germline gives CDR1 MGHRA, CDR2 YSYEKL. The CDR3 loop spans 13 amino acids. CDR3 protein: CASSQPRGNTQYF. DNA of the CDR3: TGCGCCAGCAGCCAACCTAGAGGGAATACGCAGTATTTT.

The chain uses TRBV27 and TRBJ1-2, with D perhaps TRBD1 (5 bases). Looked up from germline, CDR1 is MNHEY and CDR2 is SMNVEV (reference sequence). The ends were cut back, 4 bases at V and 0 bases at J, with 6 bases in the middle. The CDR3 covers 13 residues. The CDR3 region is CASSWTPNYGYTF. The CDR3 nucleotides are TGTGCCAGCAGTTGGACACCTAACTATGGCTACACCTTC.

This clone was counted once. CDR3 sequence (DNA): TGTGCCGCCGGACGAACGGGCACCGGGGAGCTGTTTTTT. It translates to CAAGRTGTGELFF. J is TRBJ2-2 and V is TRBV6-1; D gene ambiguous. This CDR3 comprises 13 residues. V lost 11 bases and J lost 4, with 14 bases in between. The germline V gene has CDR1 MNHNS and CDR2 SASEGT.

The chain links TRBV7-9 to TRBJ2-3; D is possibly TRBD1 (6 bases). V was clipped by 4 bases and J by 0 bases, with 14 bases between them. This CDR3 has 16 amino acids. Looked up from germline, CDR1 is SEHNR and CDR2 is FQNEAQ (reference sequence). DNA for the CDR3: TGTGCCAGCAGCTACATCATGGGGGCAAGCACAGATACGCAGTATTTT. Translated: CASSYIMGASTDTQYF.

Only a few counts were recorded for this clone. CDR3 sequence (DNA): TGTGCCAGCAGTTACAATGGCGGGAGTATCTACGAGCAGTACTTC. Protein: CASSYNGGSIYEQYF. V and J are TRBV6-5 and TRBJ2-7; the match to TRBD2 covers 7 bases. The CDR3 runs to 15 residues. In germline, CDR1 is MNHEY, CDR2 SVGAGI. J lost 3 bases, V lost 2 bases, and 7 bases had no gene match.

The chain uses TRBV4-1 and TRBJ2-2, with D unclear. There are 12 residues in the CDR3. V was trimmed by 1 base and J by 6 bases, leaving 3 bases between them. Germline V gene sequence: CDR1 MGHRA, CDR2 YSYEKL. CDR3 bases: TGCGCCAGCAGCCAAGGATCCGGGGAGCTGTTTTTT. Translating it yields CASSQGSGELFF.

The gene calls are TRBV30 and TRBJ2-2; 16 nucleotides match TRBD2. Germline V gives CDR1 GTSNPN, CDR2 SVGIG (reference sequence). V lost 1 base and J lost 1; bases outside the gene matches: 6. This CDR3 contains 19 residues. This chain's CDR3 is CAWSAQGLAGGKNTGELFF. The CDR3 bases are TGTGCCTGGAGTGCCCAGGGACTAGCGGGGGGGAAGAACACCGGGGAGCTGTTTTTT.

A few counts support this clone. The chain has TRBV6-5 and TRBJ1-1; D not resolved. This CDR3 is 13 amino acids long. Germline V gene data show CDR1 as MNHEY and CDR2 as SVGAGI. The V gene lost 5 bases and the J gene lost 3 bases, with 10 bases spanning the gap. The CDR3, as DNA: TGTGCCAGCAGTCTGGACCGGTACACTGAAGCTTTCTTT. Its protein product is CASSLDRYTEAFF.

The V call is TRBV4-1, the J call TRBJ2-1; TRBD2 aligns across 14 bases. Unmatched junction bases numbered 9, after V lost 0 bases and J lost 8 bases. This CDR3 is 18 amino acids long. The germline gives CDR1 MGHRA, CDR2 YSYEKL. The CDR3 region has the DNA TGCGCCAGCAGCCAAGATGTTTCCGGGACTAGCGGGAGTGATGAGCAGTTCTTC. It specifies CASSQDVSGTSGSDEQFF.

The chain uses TRBV4-3 and TRBJ2-3, with TRBD2 identical over 10 bases. J was trimmed by 3 bases and V by 1 base; bases with no gene match: 4. Germline V CDR1 and CDR2: LGHNA, YSLEER. This CDR3 region has 16 residues. The CDR3 sequence is CASSQGASGSTDTQYF. For the CDR3, the DNA is TGCGCCAGCAGCCAAGGCGCTAGCGGGAGTACAGATACGCAGTATTTT.

The V and J genes are TRBV25-1 and TRBJ2-7; tentatively, D is TRBD2 (6 bases). Trimming removed 3 bases at V and 0 bases at J, with 9 bases between. Germline V gene sequence: CDR1 MGHDK, CDR2 SYGVNS. The CDR3 totals 14 residues. CDR3: CASSDGGSSYEQYF. CDR3 DNA sequence: TGTGCCAGCAGTGATGGGGGGAGCTCCTACGAGCAGTACTTC.

This chain connects TRBV25-1 to TRBJ1-2, with D possibly matching TRBD1 (6 bases). The germline V gene encodes CDR1 MGHDK and CDR2 SYGVNS. The CDR3 loop spans 14 amino acids. Between the trimmed V and J ends, which lost 7 bases and 5 bases, there was a span of 17 bases. CDR3 sequence (DNA): TGTGCCAGCATACGCCCCGGACAGATTTATGGCTACACCTTC. Translating it yields CASIRPGQIYGYTF.

The V gene is TRBV28, the J gene TRBJ1-1; 9 bases line up with TRBD1. The germline V gene encodes CDR1 MDHEN and CDR2 SYDVKM. The V and J ends lost 5 bases and 10 bases, in that order; junction bases with no gene match: 2. The CDR3 loop spans 11 amino acids. The chain's CDR3 is CASSRQGGAFF. The CDR3 region has the DNA TGTGCCAGCAGTAGACAGGGGGGAGCTTTCTTT.

The V call is TRBV5-5, the J call TRBJ2-2; TRBD1 is a possible D gene (6 bases). This CDR3 is built from 12 residues. V lost 3 bases and J lost 6, with 6 bases in between. The germline V gene has CDR1 SGHKS and CDR2 YYEKEE (reference sequence). The CDR3: CASSWTAGELFF. Written as DNA, the CDR3 is TGTGCCAGCAGCTGGACAGCCGGGGAGCTGTTTTTT.

This chain joins TRBV19 and TRBJ1-4; D might be TRBD1 (5 bases). Trimming shortened V by 5 bases and J by 8 bases, and 15 bases separated the two germline ends. CDR3 length: 14 residues. Germline V lookup: CDR1 LNHDA, CDR2 SQIVND (reference sequence). The CDR3 region is CASSDRAGPEKLFF. CDR3 coding DNA: TGTGCCAGTAGTGACCGGGCAGGGCCCGAAAAACTGTTTTTT.

The chain couples TRBV28 to TRBJ2-1; 14 bases fit TRBD2. Germline loops: CDR1 MDHEN, CDR2 SYDVKM. CDR3 length: 16 amino acids. V shed 3 bases and J 6 bases; nucleotides not matched to a gene: 4. Here the CDR3 reads CASSFGTSGSVNEQFF. In nucleotides, the CDR3 is TGTGCCAGCAGTTTCGGGACTAGCGGGAGCGTCAATGAGCAGTTCTTC. Full variable domain (missing parts from reference TRBV28 and TRBJ2-1): DVKVTQSSRYLVKRTGEKVFLECVQDMDHENMFWYRQDPGLGLRLIYFSYDVKMKEKGDIPEGYSVSREKKERFSLILESASTNQTSMYLCASSFGTSGSVNEQFFGPGTRLTVL.

This chain connects TRBV6-5 to TRBJ2-1, with 9 bases fitting TRBD1. V lost 2 bases to trimming and J lost 15 bases; unmatched junction nucleotides: 5. CDR3 size: 12 residues. Germline values: CDR1 MNHEY, CDR2 SVGAGI. DNA of the CDR3: TGTGCCAGCAGTTACGAAGGGACAGGGCTGTTCTTC. This encodes CASSYEGTGLFF.

This chain uses TRBV4-2 with TRBJ2-1; D possibly corresponds to TRBD2 (6 bases). The V end lost 3 bases, the J end lost 5 bases, and 11 bases lay between the germline ends. The CDR3 totals 14 residues. Germline V gene data show CDR1 as LGHNA and CDR2 as YNFKEQ. The CDR3 bases are TGTGCCAGCAGCCACCGGGACTCGAACAATGAGCAGTTCTTC. Protein sequence: CASSHRDSNNEQFF.